The 6 T cell receptor beta chains in this list originate from one sample, sequenced in a study of human T cells and chemical hapten exposure. Time point reported: patch test 2, 6 weeks after DPC sensitization. Treatment indicated: therapeutic diphenylcyclopropenone sensitization with weekly scalp DPC. TCRdb used MiXCR to reprocess the RACE reads, holding one entry per CDR3 protein. The data hold 140,000 or so distinct CDR3 sequences, with about 11% observed a single time. The starting material was whole blood, obtained in connection with sensitization to the hapten diphenylcyclopropenone (DPC). These receptors originate from a woman aged 45-59 years with alopecia areata. Some clones in this sample may be carry-over from other donors' samples.

This chain connects TRBV18 to TRBJ2-5; D not resolved. CDR3 length: 15 residues. V was shortened by 2 bases and J by 5 bases, with 15 bases between the two germline ends. Germline lookup yields CDR1 KGHSH and CDR2 LQKENI. CDR3 residues: CASSPETLHAETQYF. The CDR3 nucleotides are TGTGCCAGCTCACCAGAGACTCTCCACGCGGAGACCCAGTACTTC.

This clonotype was found a few times. DNA for the CDR3: TGCGCCAGCAGCTGGGGACTAGCCGACGCCTCGTACGAGCAGTACTTC. It encodes CASSWGLADASYEQYF. The rearrangement joins TRBV5-1 to TRBJ2-7; 9 positions match TRBD2. The CDR3 contains 16 residues. Germline CDR1 reads SGHRS; CDR2 reads YFSETQ. The V and J ends lost 3 bases and 4 bases, in that order; junction bases with no gene match: 11.

The V and J genes are TRBV29-1 and TRBJ2-1, with 8 bases that match TRBD2. There are 14 residues in the CDR3. Germline V gene lookup returns CDR1 SQVTM and CDR2 ANQGSEA. The CDR3 DNA follows: TGCTCCCTTTTCGGGCGGACTAGCCCCTCTGAGCAGTTCTTC. Amino acid sequence: CSLFGRTSPSEQFF.

The genes are TRBV7-9 and TRBJ1-4, with TRBD1 matching over 11 bases. This CDR3 is built from 16 residues. CDR1 SEHNR and CDR2 FQNEAQ come from the germline V gene (reference sequence). The J segment lost 2 bases and the V segment lost 4 bases, leaving 3 bases of the junction unmatched. CDR3 amino acids: CASSWDRGRTNEKLFF. The CDR3 nucleotides read TGTGCCAGCAGCTGGGACAGGGGGAGGACTAATGAAAAACTGTTTTTT.

This clonotype was picked up many times. This chain joins TRBV12-5 and TRBJ2-1; D unresolved. Germline V gives CDR1 LGHNT, CDR2 FRNRAP. Trimming stripped 1 base from V and 8 bases from J, with 15 bases between. This CDR3 spans 15 amino acids. CDR3 DNA: TGTGCTAGTGGTTTGGGGTTAATCGCGCCCGATGAGCAGTTCTTC. As protein: CASGLGLIAPDEQFF.

This clonotype was recorded a few times. The V and J genes are TRBV27 and TRBJ2-3, with a weak D call TRBD2 (6 bases). This CDR3 contains 18 residues. Trimming took off 2 bases at V and 1 base at J, with 19 bases between the two ends. Germline CDR1 MNHEY, CDR2 SMNVEV (reference sequence). CDR3 DNA sequence: TGTGCCAGCAGTTTAAAAGGAGGCGGCGGGAAGGGCACAGATACGCAGTATTTT. Encoded protein: CASSLKGGGGKGTDTQYF.